One sample yielded the 13 T cell receptor beta chains listed below, sequenced in a study of shared clonotypes between healthy human individuals. The assay was immunoSEQ multiplex PCR, and TCRdb's table has in-frame clones only and misses some. The sample records 900,000 to 1,200,000 clones, about 84% being singletons. The sequenced sample was memory CD4+ T cells from PBMCs. Described subset: CD45RA-negative fraction. The receptor source for this set is a man between 18 and 35 years old in good health. Some clones in this sample may be carry-over from other donors' samples.

The sample holds one count of this clone. This chain links TRBV6-6 with TRBJ2-3; D gene uncertain. The CDR3 loop spans 15 amino acids. Germline CDR1 is MNHNY and CDR2 is SVGAGI (reference sequence). V was shortened by 4 bases and J by 5 bases, with 16 bases between the two germline ends. The DNA of the CDR3 is TGTGCCAGCAGTTCCCCCGAGGAGCTCGGAGATACGCAGTATTTT. Translation gives CASSSPEELGDTQYF.

Comments on this clone: One base away lies a much larger clone, so this may be a sequencing read error. The sample has other DNA sequences that encode this CDR3 too. The V gene is TRBV7-2, the J gene TRBJ2-5; 7 bases align to TRBD1. CDR3 size: 13 residues. CDR1 is SGHTA, CDR2 FQGNSA, per germline. J was trimmed by 5 bases and V by 3 bases; bases with no gene match: 3. CDR3 sequence (DNA): TGTGCCAGCAGCTTTAACAGGGGTGAGACCCAGTACTTC. Encoded protein: CASSFNRGETQYF.

This clone was counted a few times. The chain joins TRBV5-1 to TRBJ1-2; D is possibly TRBD1 (6 bases). The CDR3 runs 15 residues. V lost 3 bases and J lost 7, with 19 bases in between. The germline V gene encodes CDR1 SGHRS and CDR2 YFSETQ. CDR3 residues: CASSSSQGITFGYTF. The DNA for the CDR3 is TGCGCCAGCAGCTCCTCACAGGGTATAACTTTTGGCTACACCTTC.

This clone was found once. The chain employs TRBV12-2 and TRBJ1-2; the table's D call, TRBD1, was not checked against the DNA. TRBV12-2 constitutes a pseudogene. CDR3 size: 18 residues. The CDR3: CASRHYMSRDRGEDGYTF. CDR3 DNA sequence: TGTGCAAGTCGACACTACATGAGTCGGGACAGGGGCGAAGATGGCTACACCTTC.

The chain uses TRBV30 and TRBJ2-2, with D possibly being TRBD1 or TRBD2 (5 bases each). The germline gives CDR1 GTSNPN, CDR2 SVGIG (reference sequence). V dropped 0 bases and J dropped 3 bases, with 8 bases sitting between them. The CDR3 has 14 residues. Written as DNA, the CDR3 is TGTGCCTGGAGTGTAGGGACCTACACCGGGGAGCTGTTTTTT. This sequence encodes CAWSVGTYTGELFF.

Comment on this clone: A much larger clone differs from this one at a single base, so this may be a read error. The CDR3 here is CASSGTRWEQFF. In nucleotides, the CDR3 is TGTGCCAGCAGCGGGACCCGATGGGAGCAGTTCTTC. The genes are TRBV5-4 and TRBJ2-1; D is tentatively TRBD1 or TRBD2 (5 bases each). The CDR3 length is 12 residues. Germline V gives CDR1 SGHNT, CDR2 YYREEE (reference sequence). V was cut by 4 bases and J by 10 bases, with 12 bases left in between.

This clone occurred once. The chain recombines TRBV19 with TRBJ1-5, with D tentatively TRBD1 (5 bases). Looked up from germline, CDR1 is LNHDA and CDR2 is SQIVND (reference sequence). Trimming took off 3 bases at V and 7 bases at J, with 13 bases between the two ends. The CDR3 has 14 amino acids. The CDR3 DNA sequence: TGTGCCAGTAGTATGGGAGGGGTCGGCCAGCCCCAGCATTTT. It encodes CASSMGGVGQPQHF.

This chain connects TRBV7-3 to TRBJ1-2; tentatively, D is TRBD1 (5 bases). This CDR3 has 15 amino acids. Trimming left V 2 bases short and J 4 bases short, with 14 bases between. Germline CDR1 reads SGHTA; CDR2 reads FQGTGA. Written as DNA, the CDR3 is TGTGCCAGCAGCTTAGGGAACAGGTTCTTCTATGGCTACACCTTC. Translated, it gives CASSLGNRFFYGYTF.

Notes on this clone: This likely reflects a read error, since a far larger clone is one base away. Additional DNA sequences in this sample encode the identical CDR3. The rearrangement joins TRBV30 to TRBJ2-7, with 9 bases identical to TRBD1. The CDR3 length is 15 residues. Trimming cost V 3 bases and J 2 bases; bases outside gene matches: 8. Germline V gives CDR1 GTSNPN, CDR2 SVGIG (reference sequence). The DNA for the CDR3 is TGTGCCTGGAGCGTGGGGACAGGGAATCCCTACGAGCAGTACTTC. Translating it yields CAWSVGTGNPYEQYF.

Here the CDR3 reads CSVQRGQVWPDTQYF. Written as DNA, the CDR3 is TGCAGCGTCCAAAGGGGACAAGTCTGGCCAGATACGCAGTATTTT. The chain has TRBV29-1 and TRBJ2-3; D may be TRBD1 (6 bases). CDR1 and CDR2 (germline): SQVTM, ANQGSEA. The CDR3 length is 15 residues. V was trimmed by 6 bases and J by 4 bases, leaving 20 bases between them.

The chain carries TRBV9 and TRBJ2-3, with 9 bases fitting TRBD1. CDR3 length: 13 residues. Losses at the gene ends were 8 bases for V and 4 bases for J; bases not matched to a gene: 5. Germline V gene sequence: CDR1 SGDLS, CDR2 YYNGEE. The CDR3 here is CASNRGLADTQYF. The DNA of the CDR3 is TGTGCCAGTAACAGGGGGCTGGCAGATACGCAGTATTTT.

The rearrangement joins TRBV28 to TRBJ1-1; D is possibly TRBD1 (6 bases). This CDR3 comprises 15 residues. V was shortened by 7 bases and J by 0 bases, with 15 bases between the two germline ends. Germline assignment: CDR1 MDHEN and CDR2 SYDVKM. CDR3: CASTPGTNLNTEAFF. CDR3 nucleotides: TGTGCCAGCACTCCCGGGACAAATTTGAACACTGAAGCTTTCTTT. The entire variable domain, with the rest obtained from reference TRBV28 and TRBJ1-1, is as follows: DVKVTQSSRYLVKRTGEKVFLECVQDMDHENMFWYRQDPGLGLRLIYFSYDVKMKEKGDIPEGYSVSREKKERFSLILESASTNQTSMYLCASTPGTNLNTEAFFGQGTRLTVV.

The genes are TRBV30 and TRBJ2-2; D remains ambiguous. The CDR3 totals 14 residues. The V end lost 7 bases, the J end lost 6 bases, and 18 bases lay between the germline ends. The germline V gene has CDR1 GTSNPN and CDR2 SVGIG (reference sequence). The CDR3 bases are TGTGCCTATGTCAAGGTGGGGTCCCCCGGGGAGCTGTTTTTT. Translation gives CAYVKVGSPGELFF. Together with reference TRBV30 and TRBJ2-2, the CDR3 gives the full variable domain: SQTIHQWPATLVQPVGSPLSLECTVEGTSNPNLYWYRQAAGRGLQLLFYSVGIGQISSEVPQNLSASRPQDRQFILSSKKLLLSDSGFYLCAYVKVGSPGELFFGEGSRLTVL.